This T cell receptor beta chain appears in the sequencing data of a study of identical twins (TCRdb year 2016). Looking at the study overall: To test whether fetal clonotypes persist, this study deep-sequenced TCR alpha and beta repertoires from monozygotic twins, from unrelated adults of various ages, and from cord blood. To rule out contamination, replicate twin experiments were performed at different times with different library preparation protocols. Points the paper makes about the study in general: Compared with coincidental sharing between unrelated individuals, out-of-frame TCR alpha sequences shared between twins showed an excess of sequences with low generation probability. Invariant T cells such as MAIT and iNKT could partly confound zero-insertion analyses, though diverse VJ usage argued against this for most clonotypes. Because the same donors could not be followed over many years, conclusions were based on cross-sectional statistical analysis. Fewer insertions were carried by abundant cord blood beta clonotypes; a weaker similar trend was observed in young adult naive repertoires, while no such trend was observed in memory repertoires. A weaker excess of twin sharing was found in beta out-of-frame sequences because the signal-to-noise ratio was lowered by fewer shared sequences. In monozygotic twins, recombination models systematically underestimated out-of-frame TCR alpha sharing, but the models matched the sharing seen between unrelated individuals.

Every donor in the study was a healthy Caucasian. The twin cohort consisted of three pairs of female monozygotic twins, all aged roughly 18 to 29 years. Peripheral blood mononuclear cells were used as the source from which RNA for TCR libraries was isolated. In the germline V gene (reference sequence), CDR1 corresponds to DFQATT and CDR2 to SNEGSKA. V is trimmed back by 5 bases and J by 6 bases, and the junction contains 12 bases that no gene match accounts for. Spanning cysteine to phenylalanine, the CDR3 consists of 14 amino acids. This entry keeps only the CDR3 DNA: 42 bases, framed from base 1. Receptor libraries were prepared by 5' RACE. Data came from an Illumina HiSeq 2000. A universal primer binding site was introduced by template switching, and a unique molecular identifier was present in the final cDNA, enabling accurate counting of TCR cDNA molecules. Specific primers in the conserved constant-segment region were used to synthesize first-strand cDNA for the TCR alpha and beta chains. To control for contamination, every cDNA library was double barcoded, receiving both a SMART-Mk sample barcode and Illumina barcodes. Two successive PCR steps introduced TruSeq adapter sequences along with Illumina sample barcodes. TCR alpha and beta cDNA libraries were sequenced on the Illumina HiSeq platform with custom primers. In the original analysis: MiGEC was used to process raw reads and extract unique molecular identifiers, and MiXCR was used to find CDR3 positions. For each individual, recombination models were inferred using an EM algorithm with the repgenHMM and IGoR tools. The tcR package in R was used for shared clonotype analysis, with sharing normalized by the product of cloneset sizes. Out-of-frame nonproductive sequences were analyzed to study raw recombination free of thymic and clonal selection effects. TCRdb cleaned the public reads at Q25 with fastp, built clones with MiXCR and kept in-frame beta chains. Entries are consolidated by CDR3 protein sequence, retaining the most common genes and DNA. The V and J calls were not made by the authors but by TCRdb's processing. The sample yields 550,000 to 700,000 distinct CDR3 sequences; just under 10% were counted once. The ten top clones hold 2.5% to 3.5% of the sample.

The sample holds many counts of this clonotype. The antigen it recognizes is unknown. Base qualities are missing; no much larger clone stands one base away. This sample was also put to use in a study of yellow fever vaccine responses in identical twins. The second source states: According to the authors, the vaccine-induced T cell response in identical twins seemed to be partly convergent and partly specific to each individual. Focusing on identical twins, the study followed the T cell clones that responded to the vaccine, and did so with precision.

The chain links TRBV20-1 with TRBJ1-1, with 7 central nucleotides matching TRBD1. The sample was PBMCs. The origin of this receptor is a young woman in good health. The nucleotide sequence reads TGCAGTGCTGAGGGGGCTTTTTTGGTCGCTGAAGCTTTCTTT. Translated, it gives CSAEGAFLVAEAFF.